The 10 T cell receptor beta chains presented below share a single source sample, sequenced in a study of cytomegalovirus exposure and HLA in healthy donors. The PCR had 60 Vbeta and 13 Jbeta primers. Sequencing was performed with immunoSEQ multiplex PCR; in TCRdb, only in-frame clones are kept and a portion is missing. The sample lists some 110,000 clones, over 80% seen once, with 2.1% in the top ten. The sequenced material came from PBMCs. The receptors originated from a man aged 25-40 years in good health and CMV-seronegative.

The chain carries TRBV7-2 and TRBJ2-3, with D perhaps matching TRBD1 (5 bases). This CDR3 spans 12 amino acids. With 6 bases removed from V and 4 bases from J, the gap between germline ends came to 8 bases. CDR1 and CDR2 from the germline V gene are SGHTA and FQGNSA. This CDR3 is CASRLGADTQYF. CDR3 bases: TGTGCCAGCAGGCTAGGGGCAGATACGCAGTATTTT.

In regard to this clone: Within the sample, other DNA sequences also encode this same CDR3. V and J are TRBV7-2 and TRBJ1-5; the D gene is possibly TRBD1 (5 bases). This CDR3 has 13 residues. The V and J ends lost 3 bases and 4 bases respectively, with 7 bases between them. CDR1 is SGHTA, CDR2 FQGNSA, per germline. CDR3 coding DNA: TGTGCCAGCAGCTTTCGGGGGAATCAGCCCCAGCATTTT. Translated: CASSFRGNQPQHF.

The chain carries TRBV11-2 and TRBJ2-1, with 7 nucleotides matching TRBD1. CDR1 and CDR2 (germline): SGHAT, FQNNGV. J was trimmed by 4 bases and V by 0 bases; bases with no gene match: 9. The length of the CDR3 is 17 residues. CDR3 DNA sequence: TGTGCCAGCAGCTTAGATAGGGCAGGGGGTTCATACAATGAGCAGTTCTTC. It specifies CASSLDRAGGSYNEQFF.

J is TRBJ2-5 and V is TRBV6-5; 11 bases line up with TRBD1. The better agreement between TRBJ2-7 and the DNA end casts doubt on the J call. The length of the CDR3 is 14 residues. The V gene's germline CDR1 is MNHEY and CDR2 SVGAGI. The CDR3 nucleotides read TGTGCCAGCAGTTGGACAGGGGGCAGCTACGAGCAGTACTTC. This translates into CASSWTGGSYEQYF.

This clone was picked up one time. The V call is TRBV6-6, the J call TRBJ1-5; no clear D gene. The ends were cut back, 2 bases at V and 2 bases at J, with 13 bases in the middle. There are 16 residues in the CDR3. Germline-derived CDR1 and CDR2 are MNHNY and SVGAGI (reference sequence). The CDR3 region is CASSYLAPSGNQPQHF. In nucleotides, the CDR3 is TGTGCCAGCAGTTACCTTGCCCCCTCGGGCAATCAGCCCCAGCATTTT.

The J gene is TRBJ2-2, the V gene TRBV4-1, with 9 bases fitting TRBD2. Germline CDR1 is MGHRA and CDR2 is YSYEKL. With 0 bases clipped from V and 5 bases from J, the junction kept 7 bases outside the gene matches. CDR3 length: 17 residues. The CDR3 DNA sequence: TGCGCCAGCAGCCAAGATGGCGGGGGGGCCCGGACCGGGGAGCTGTTTTTT. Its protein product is CASSQDGGGARTGELFF.

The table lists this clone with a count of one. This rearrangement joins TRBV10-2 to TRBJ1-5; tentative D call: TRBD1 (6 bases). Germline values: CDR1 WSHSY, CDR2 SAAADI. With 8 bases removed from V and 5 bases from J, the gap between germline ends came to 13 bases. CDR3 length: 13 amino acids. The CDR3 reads CASGWGGDQPQHF. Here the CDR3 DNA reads TGCGCCAGCGGCTGGGGGGGCGATCAGCCCCAGCATTTT.

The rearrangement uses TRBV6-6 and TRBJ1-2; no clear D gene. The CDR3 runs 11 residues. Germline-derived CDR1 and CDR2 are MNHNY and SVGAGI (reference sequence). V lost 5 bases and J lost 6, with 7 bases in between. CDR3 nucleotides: TGTGCCAGCAGTCGTATAGATGGCTACACCTTC. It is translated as CASSRIDGYTF.

CDR3 residues: CASSLTGTNEKLFF. The DNA of the CDR3 is TGTGCCAGCAGCCTTACAGGGACTAATGAAAAACTGTTTTTT. The V and J genes are TRBV28 and TRBJ1-4; a possible D gene is TRBD1 (6 bases). Germline CDR1 reads MDHEN; CDR2 reads SYDVKM. This CDR3 is 14 amino acids long. V dropped 6 bases and J dropped 2 bases, with 10 bases sitting between them. Looking up the rest from reference TRBV28 and TRBJ1-4 gives the full variable domain: DVKVTQSSRYLVKRTGEKVFLECVQDMDHENMFWYRQDPGLGLRLIYFSYDVKMKEKGDIPEGYSVSREKKERFSLILESASTNQTSMYLCASSLTGTNEKLFFGSGTQLSVL.

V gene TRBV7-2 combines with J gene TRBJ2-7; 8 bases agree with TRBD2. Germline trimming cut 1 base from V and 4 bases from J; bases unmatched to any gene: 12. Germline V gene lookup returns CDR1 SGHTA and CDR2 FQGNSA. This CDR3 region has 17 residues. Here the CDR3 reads CASSLGAGGGSMYEQYF. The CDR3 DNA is TGTGCCAGCAGCTTAGGTGCCGGCGGGGGGTCTATGTACGAGCAGTACTTC.